These 32 T cell receptor beta chains came from one sample sequenced in a study of identical twins. TCRdb recomputed calls from the 5' RACE reads with MiXCR, one row per CDR3 protein. The sample includes around 1.7 million distinct CDR3 sequences, 32% of them seen just once. Sequencing was done on a sample of cord blood. The receptor source for this set is a newborn girl in good health.

This clonotype was recorded a few times. The chain combines TRBV12-3 or TRBV12-4 with TRBJ2-5; D might be TRBD2 (6 bases). With 1 base removed from V and 7 bases from J, the gap between germline ends came to 10 bases. This CDR3 is 13 amino acids long. CDR3 protein: CASSLVGGATQYF. The CDR3 coding sequence is TGTGCCAGCAGTTTAGTCGGCGGGGCGACCCAGTACTTC.

This clonotype was detected only a few times. V gene TRBV27 combines with J gene TRBJ1-1, with TRBD1 identical over 10 bases. Looked up from germline, CDR1 is MNHEY and CDR2 is SMNVEV (reference sequence). V was clipped by 6 bases and J by 7 bases; unmatched bases: 5. CDR3 length: 13 amino acids. This CDR3 reads CASSLDRGVEAFF. The CDR3 bases are TGTGCCAGCAGCTTGGACAGGGGGGTTGAAGCTTTCTTT.

The genes are TRBV28 and TRBJ1-2; D unclear. Germline V CDR1 and CDR2: MDHEN, SYDVKM. The CDR3 loop spans 13 amino acids. Trimming shortened V by 1 base and J by 8 bases, and 11 bases separated the two germline ends. The CDR3 here is CASSLSTRKGYTF. The CDR3 bases are TGTGCCAGCAGTTTATCGACCAGGAAGGGCTACACCTTC.

This chain's CDR3 is CSASSPRSYEQFF. The DNA of the CDR3 is TGCAGTGCTAGTAGCCCGAGGAGCTATGAGCAGTTCTTC. The chain has TRBV20-1 and TRBJ2-1; D ambiguous. This CDR3 spans 13 amino acids. Germline assignment: CDR1 DFQATT and CDR2 SNEGSKA (reference sequence). V was trimmed by 3 bases and J by 8 bases, leaving 14 bases between them.

This chain uses TRBV2 with TRBJ1-4, with D possibly being TRBD1 (6 bases). V gave up 0 bases and J gave up 8 bases, with 16 bases separating them. The germline V gene encodes CDR1 SNHLY and CDR2 FYNNEI. The CDR3 is 16 amino acids. The chain's CDR3 is CASSEASAGAAEKLFF. CDR3 bases: TGTGCCAGCAGTGAAGCTTCGGCAGGGGCGGCGGAAAAACTGTTTTTT. The full variable domain, its missing parts supplied by reference TRBV2 and TRBJ1-4, is EPEVTQTPSHQVTQMGQEVILRCVPISNHLYFYWYRQILGQKVEFLVSFYNNEISEKSEIFDDQFSVERPDGSNFTLKIRSTKLEDSAMYFCASSEASAGAAEKLFFGSGTQLSVL.

V and J are TRBV28 and TRBJ2-5; 9 bases are a match to TRBD2. Germline V gene lookup returns CDR1 MDHEN and CDR2 SYDVKM. The CDR3 sequence is 15 residues long. Germline trimming cut 0 bases from V and 2 bases from J; bases unmatched to any gene: 1. CDR3 residues: CASSLWLAGQETQYF. The DNA for the CDR3 is TGTGCCAGCAGTTTATGGCTAGCGGGGCAAGAGACCCAGTACTTC.

The rearrangement links TRBV6-6 to TRBJ2-3, with D unresolved. The CDR3 totals 14 residues. Germline assignment: CDR1 MNHNY and CDR2 SVGAGI (reference sequence). The V end was cut by 6 bases, the J end by 2 bases, with 12 bases between. CDR3 loop: CASSPYTSTDTQYF. The DNA of the CDR3 is TGTGCCAGCAGCCCCTATACCTCCACAGATACGCAGTATTTT.

This clonotype came up once. The V call is TRBV2, the J call TRBJ2-1; a weak D match, TRBD1 (5 bases). V dropped 0 bases and J dropped 0 bases, with 9 bases sitting between them. Per germline, CDR1 SNHLY and CDR2 FYNNEI. The CDR3 has 16 residues. Here the CDR3 reads CASSEAGRDSYNEQFF. CDR3 DNA: TGTGCCAGCAGTGAAGCGGGCAGGGACTCCTACAATGAGCAGTTCTTC.

This chain uses TRBV4-2 with TRBJ2-1, with a weak D call TRBD2 (7 bases). The J call may be in error: the DNA end matches TRBJ2-7 better. The CDR3 consists of 16 residues. Germline V lookup: CDR1 LGHNA, CDR2 YNFKEQ. Here the CDR3 reads CASRRGAGALYNEQYF. As DNA, the CDR3 is TGTGCCAGCAGGAGGGGGGCGGGAGCCCTCTACAATGAGCAGTACTTC.

This clonotype occurred a few times. This chain uses TRBV5-1 with TRBJ2-1, with unresolved D. CDR3 size: 12 residues. Germline loops: CDR1 SGHRS, CDR2 YFSETQ. V was shortened by 2 bases and J by 8 bases, with 8 bases between the two germline ends. The CDR3 nucleotides are TGCGCCAGCAGCTTAAGACCGGATGAGCAGTTCTTC. Translation: CASSLRPDEQFF.

This clonotype has only one observation. A much larger clone sits a single nucleotide away, making a read error possible. The chain has TRBV12-3 or TRBV12-4 and TRBJ1-2; maybe TRBD1 (5 bases). There are 14 residues in the CDR3. The CDR3 nucleotides read TGTGCCAGCAGTTTTGTGGGGACCAACTATGGCTGCACCTTC. Its translation: CASSFVGTNYGCTF.

The CDR3, as DNA: TGTGCTAGTGGTTTGGGCTCCCTGTACAATGAGCAGTTCTTC. Protein sequence: CASGLGSLYNEQFF. The genes are TRBV12-5 and TRBJ2-1; no clear D. The CDR3 length is 14 residues. The V end lost 1 base, the J end lost 4 bases, and 8 bases lay between the germline ends. Per germline, CDR1 LGHNT and CDR2 FRNRAP.

The V and J genes are TRBV11-2 and TRBJ2-1; D unclear. The end of the DNA aligns better with TRBJ2-7, so the J call may be wrong. Per the germline V gene, CDR1 is SGHAT and CDR2 is FQNNGV. The CDR3 has 14 amino acids. The CDR3: CASSAPPPYNEQYF. In DNA form, the CDR3 reads TGTGCCAGCAGCGCACCACCGCCCTACAATGAGCAGTACTTC.

At least ten counts were recorded for this clonotype. V is TRBV5-1 and J is TRBJ2-6; D uncertain. The germline V gene has CDR1 SGHRS and CDR2 YFSETQ. Trimming cost V 1 base and J 4 bases, with 3 bases left between them. The CDR3 totals 13 residues. The CDR3: CASSLYGANVLTF. The CDR3 DNA follows: TGCGCCAGCAGCTTGTACGGGGCCAACGTCCTGACTTTC.

This clonotype was observed once. The chain has TRBV5-6 and TRBJ2-7; TRBD2 agrees at 12 bases. The tail of the sequence fits TRBJ2-5 better, so the J call may be wrong. The germline V gene has CDR1 SGHDT and CDR2 YYEEEE. The CDR3 sequence is 15 residues long. CDR3 coding DNA: TGTGCCAGCAGCTTGCTAGCGGGGGGGAAAGAGACCCAGTACTTC. Translated: CASSLLAGGKETQYF.

The V and J genes are TRBV10-2 and TRBJ2-1; 15 nucleotides agree with TRBD2. The CDR3 runs 19 residues. V shed 7 bases, J shed 7 bases, and the junction held 17 bases outside the gene matches. Germline CDR1 WSHSY, CDR2 SAAADI. This CDR3 reads CASNDRGLAGGRNTNEQFF. The CDR3 bases are TGCGCCAGCAATGACAGGGGACTAGCGGGGGGACGAAATACGAATGAGCAGTTCTTC.

V and J are TRBV6-5 and TRBJ2-5; either TRBD1 or TRBD2 may fit D (7 bases each). V dropped 2 bases and J dropped 7 bases, with 32 bases sitting between them. Germline CDR1 MNHEY, CDR2 SVGAGI. This CDR3 spans 20 amino acids. The CDR3 sequence is CASSYPPVTGEGRERGTQYF. CDR3 DNA: TGTGCCAGCAGTTACCCCCCGGTAACAGGGGAGGGAAGGGAACGAGGGACCCAGTACTTC.

This clonotype was detected only a few times. The gene calls are TRBV20-1 and TRBJ1-6; D not resolved. V lost 2 bases and J lost 0, with 14 bases in between. This CDR3 is 17 amino acids long. CDR1 is DFQATT and CDR2 is SNEGSKA in the germline V gene (reference sequence). CDR3 nucleotide sequence: TGCAGTGCTAGAACGGCGTCGGCTGACTCCTATAATTCACCCCTCCACTTT. Translated: CSARTASADSYNSPLHF.

This clonotype turned up a few times. The gene calls are TRBV20-1 and TRBJ2-5, with D hard to call. In germline, CDR1 is DFQATT, CDR2 SNEGSKA (reference sequence). CDR3 length: 16 amino acids. With 0 bases removed from V and 4 bases from J, the gap between germline ends came to 18 bases. The CDR3 DNA is TGCAGTGCTAGAGATCCTAAGCTGATAGTGGGAGAGACCCAGTACTTC. Its protein is CSARDPKLIVGETQYF.

This clonotype was detected a few times. The chain is built from TRBV27 and TRBJ2-3; 7 nucleotides agree with TRBD1. This CDR3 region has 14 residues. The V gene's germline CDR1 is MNHEY and CDR2 SMNVEV (reference sequence). V dropped 5 bases and J dropped 4; count of bases not matched to a gene: 6. CDR3 amino acids: CASSDDRVSDTQYF. CDR3 DNA sequence: TGTGCCAGCAGTGACGACAGGGTTTCAGATACGCAGTATTTT.

The chain combines TRBV28 with TRBJ2-4; 8 positions match TRBD2. The J call may be faulty, since TRBJ2-7 better matches the DNA end. The CDR3 consists of 15 residues. Germline CDR1 is MDHEN and CDR2 is SYDVKM. In nucleotides, the CDR3 is TGTGCCAGCAGTTTAGGCAGCGGGAGAGGACACGAGCAGTACTTC. It specifies CASSLGSGRGHEQYF.

The chain recombines TRBV6-2 or TRBV6-3 with TRBJ2-4; D call uncertain. Germline CDR1 MNHEY, CDR2 SVGEGT. The CDR3 runs 11 residues. V shed 6 bases and J shed 13 bases, with 13 bases lying between them. This chain's CDR3 is CASSRLFEQYF. The CDR3, as DNA: TGTGCCAGCAGCCGACTCTTTGAGCAGTACTTC.

V usage is TRBV6-6 and J usage is TRBJ2-5, with TRBD1 as a possible D gene (6 bases). CDR1 and CDR2 from the germline V gene are MNHNY and SVGAGI (reference sequence). Trimming took off 4 bases at V and 4 bases at J, with 16 bases between the two ends. The CDR3 length is 15 residues. CDR3 DNA sequence: TGTGCCAGCAGTTTCCCCGTGACAGGAGGAGAGACCCAGTACTTC. Its protein is CASSFPVTGGETQYF.

This clonotype has ten or more counts. The chain carries TRBV4-2 and TRBJ1-2; a possible D gene is TRBD1 (5 bases). This CDR3 has 15 amino acids. Trimming stripped 1 base from V and 5 bases from J, with 14 bases between. Looked up from germline, CDR1 is LGHNA and CDR2 is YNFKEQ. The DNA for the CDR3 is TGTGCCAGCAGCCAAGCTACTGGGGAGGGGTATGGCTACACCTTC. Translated: CASSQATGEGYGYTF.

Many counts were recorded for this clonotype. This chain uses TRBV12-3 or TRBV12-4 with TRBJ2-1; D possibly corresponds to TRBD1 (5 bases). V gave up 6 bases and J gave up 0 bases, with 12 bases separating them. This CDR3 is 15 amino acids long. The CDR3 sequence: CASSPRVGSYNEQFF. In DNA form, the CDR3 reads TGTGCCAGCAGCCCCAGGGTGGGCTCCTACAATGAGCAGTTCTTC.

This clonotype was observed a few times. This chain joins TRBV10-3 and TRBJ2-7; 10 nucleotides line up with TRBD1. The CDR3 length is 14 residues. Germline V gene lookup returns CDR1 ENHRY and CDR2 SYGVKD. V lost 5 bases, J lost 4 bases, and 5 bases stayed unmatched. CDR3: CAISHGQGVYEQYF. The DNA of the CDR3 is TGTGCCATCAGTCACGGACAGGGGGTGTACGAGCAGTACTTC.

The J gene is TRBJ1-5, the V gene TRBV6-1, with 10 bases that match TRBD1. The junction had 5 bases not matched to a gene; V was cut back by 6 bases and J by 0 bases. Germline V gives CDR1 MNHNS, CDR2 SASEGT. The CDR3 spans 16 residues. The DNA for the CDR3 is TGTGCCAGCAGGGACAGGGGGTCCCCTAGCAATCAGCCCCAGCATTTT. Amino acids: CASRDRGSPSNQPQHF.

The V gene is TRBV20-1, the J gene TRBJ2-2, with no clear D. The V end was cut by 1 base, the J end by 0 bases, with 6 bases between. This CDR3 is built from 14 residues. CDR1 is DFQATT and CDR2 is SNEGSKA in the germline V gene (reference sequence). CDR3 sequence reads: CSARGGPNTGELFF. The CDR3 nucleotides read TGCAGTGCTAGAGGCGGCCCGAACACCGGGGAGCTGTTTTTT.

The chain combines TRBV7-2 with TRBJ2-1; 7 bases match TRBD2. The closer fit of TRBJ2-7 to the DNA end suggests the J call may be wrong. Germline CDR1 reads SGHTA; CDR2 reads FQGNSA. The CDR3 covers 17 residues. The CDR3 region has the DNA TGTGCCAGCAGACCTTACACTGGTAGCGGGCCCTACAATGAGCAGTACTTC. The encoded protein is CASRPYTGSGPYNEQYF.

This clonotype was seen at least ten times. This chain links TRBV7-9 with TRBJ2-3; 8 bases map to TRBD2. CDR1 is SEHNR, CDR2 FQNEAQ, per germline (reference sequence). Losses at the gene ends were 4 bases for V and 0 bases for J; bases not matched to a gene: 3. There are 15 residues in the CDR3. This CDR3 reads CASSWAGGSTDTQYF. The CDR3 DNA follows: TGTGCCAGCAGCTGGGCGGGAGGAAGCACAGATACGCAGTATTTT.

J is TRBJ2-3 and V is TRBV7-2; D is uncertain. This CDR3 is 13 amino acids long. Germline-derived CDR1 and CDR2 are SGHTA and FQGNSA. Trimming took off 4 bases at V and 6 bases at J, with 11 bases between the two ends. In nucleotides, the CDR3 is TGTGCCAGCAGCTCGATTAGTCGGGATACGCAGTATTTT. The encoded protein is CASSSISRDTQYF.

This chain uses TRBV2 with TRBJ2-4; D gene ambiguous. The length of the CDR3 is 16 residues. V was trimmed by 0 bases and J by 1 base, leaving 10 bases between them. CDR1 and CDR2 (germline): SNHLY, FYNNEI. The DNA of the CDR3 is TGTGCCAGCAGTGAAGCGATGCTCGGGGCCAAAAACATTCAGTACTTC. Translating it yields CASSEAMLGAKNIQYF.